This T cell receptor (beta chain) emerged from a study of glioma-infiltrating T cells after dendritic cell vaccination. Study-wide context: Autologous tumor lysate-pulsed dendritic cell vaccination was given between about 2003 and 2013. Whole-study results and caveats: The cohort had few patients with full blood and tumor sets.

TCRdb's copy holds only in-frame clones and misses some; the assay was immunoSEQ multiplex PCR. The data contain about 30,000 clones, 90% of them singletons. With regard to this clone: What it binds is unknown.

Selection required adequate fresh-frozen tumor tissue plus more than two years' survival data. PBMC were collected before vaccination, two weeks after the third vaccination, and at progression. Trimming took 2 bases from V and 1 from J; bases not matched to a gene: 1. Germline CDR1 is SGDLS and CDR2 is YYNGEE. This CDR3 spans 14 amino acids. The source was blood, collected before dendritic cell vaccination. This sequence joins TRBV9 and TRBJ2-3; 7 nucleotides agree with TRBD2. This clonotype originated in a human donor with glioblastoma. Written as DNA, the CDR3 is TGTGCCAGCAGCGTGAGCGGGGGCACAGATACGCAGTATTTT. Its translation is CASSVSGGTDTQYF.